This T cell receptor beta chain was observed in a study of glioma-infiltrating T cells. The CDR3 is made up of 11 amino acids. Deletions cut 8 bases from V and 5 bases from J, with 9 bases between. The germline gives CDR1 MGHRA, CDR2 YSYEKL. This clonotype was detected a few times. Using RNA template, CDR3s of TCR alpha and beta were amplified with iRepertoire arm-PCR. Input was roughly 100-450 ng of tissue mRNA or PBMC total RNA. TCRdb reprocessed the multiplex PCR reads with MiXCR, giving one entry per CDR3 protein. This sample has approximately 400,000 distinct CDR3 sequences, with less than 50% found just once.

The chain recombines TRBV4-1 with TRBJ1-1; the D is unclear. The clonotype originates from a human donor with low-grade glioma or glioblastoma, undergoing nonglioma brain surgery, or in good health (not recorded which). Material: glioma tissue, nonneoplastic brain tissue, or PBMCs (not recorded which). CDR3 region: CASGRGTEAFF. CDR3 bases: TGCGCCAGCGGACGAGGGACTGAAGCTTTCTTT.